The next 6 T cell receptor beta chains were all read from a single sample in a study of cytomegalovirus exposure and HLA in healthy donors (dated by TCRdb to 2016 to 2017). The method was the immunoSEQ multiplex PCR assay. A mixture of 60 forward primers for TCR Vbeta segments and 13 reverse primers for TCR Jbeta segments was used in the multiplex PCR. The clones in this table, taken by TCRdb from immuneACCESS, are in-frame only. Not every clone is retained; where verified, under half of the shortfall comes from an unresolved V gene, and the cause of the rest is unknown. This sample holds 80,000 to 90,000 clones; around four fifths were observed only once. The ten largest clones add up to roughly 2.5% of the sample. Sequencing was done on a sample of PBMCs. All receptors come from a man aged 30-40 years in good health and CMV-seronegative.

This clone was recorded a few times. The rearrangement uses TRBV9 and TRBJ1-6; TRBD1 might be the D (6 bases). Per the germline V gene, CDR1 is SGDLS and CDR2 is YYNGEE. V lost 0 bases and J lost 8, with 9 bases in between. This CDR3 spans 14 amino acids. As DNA, the CDR3 is TGTGCCAGCAGCGTAGGACAGGTTGATTCACCCCTCCACTTT. It specifies CASSVGQVDSPLHF.

This clone was recorded a few times. The chain links TRBV28 to TRBJ2-3; 7 bases fit TRBD2. The CDR3 consists of 14 residues. Germline lookup yields CDR1 MDHEN and CDR2 SYDVKM. The ends lost 8 bases at V and 0 bases at J; junction bases unmatched: 5. The CDR3 reads CASGGGYSTDTQYF. CDR3 nucleotide sequence: TGTGCCAGCGGGGGGGGGTACAGCACAGATACGCAGTATTTT.

The chain combines TRBV5-6 with TRBJ1-6; 8 bases are shared with TRBD1. The V segment lost 1 base and the J segment 2 bases; nucleotides outside the gene matches: 8. The CDR3 sequence is 18 residues long. Germline V gene data show CDR1 as SGHDT and CDR2 as YYEEEE. The CDR3: CASSLLAGQEAYNSPLHF. The CDR3 nucleotides are TGTGCCAGCAGCTTGCTAGCGGGACAGGAGGCCTATAATTCACCCCTCCACTTT.

Written as DNA, the CDR3 is TGTGCCAGCAGCGTAGTATCAGCGAACAATGAGCAGTTCTTC. As protein: CASSVVSANNEQFF. V is TRBV9 and J is TRBJ2-1; D not resolved. The V gene lost 0 bases and the J gene lost 5 bases, with 9 bases spanning the gap. The germline V gene has CDR1 SGDLS and CDR2 YYNGEE. There are 14 residues in the CDR3. Based on the CDR3 plus reference TRBV9 and TRBJ2-1, the full variable domain is DSGVTQTPKHLITATGQRVTLRCSPRSGDLSVYWYQQSLDQGLQFLIQYYNGEERAKGNILERFSAQQFPDLHSELNLSSLELGDSALYFCASSVVSANNEQFFGPGTRLTVL.

This clone was seen only a few times. The chain recombines TRBV4-1 with TRBJ1-4; TRBD1 matches at 8 bases. Trimming at V came to 0 bases and at J to 7 bases, leaving 7 bases not matched to a gene. CDR3 length equals 16 residues. Germline V lookup: CDR1 MGHRA, CDR2 YSYEKL. CDR3 nucleotides: TGCGCCAGCAGCCAAGACGGGGCAGGGGGCAGTGAAAAACTGTTTTTT. Protein: CASSQDGAGGSEKLFF.

The chain employs TRBV29-1 and TRBJ2-7; TRBD2 aligns across 8 bases. In germline, CDR1 is SQVTM, CDR2 ANQGSEA. This CDR3 is built from 14 residues. Trimming removed 5 bases from V and 0 bases from J; junction bases left unmatched: 6. CDR3 amino acids: CSVSQRGSSYEQYF. DNA for the CDR3: TGCAGCGTTAGCCAGCGGGGGAGCTCCTACGAGCAGTACTTC.